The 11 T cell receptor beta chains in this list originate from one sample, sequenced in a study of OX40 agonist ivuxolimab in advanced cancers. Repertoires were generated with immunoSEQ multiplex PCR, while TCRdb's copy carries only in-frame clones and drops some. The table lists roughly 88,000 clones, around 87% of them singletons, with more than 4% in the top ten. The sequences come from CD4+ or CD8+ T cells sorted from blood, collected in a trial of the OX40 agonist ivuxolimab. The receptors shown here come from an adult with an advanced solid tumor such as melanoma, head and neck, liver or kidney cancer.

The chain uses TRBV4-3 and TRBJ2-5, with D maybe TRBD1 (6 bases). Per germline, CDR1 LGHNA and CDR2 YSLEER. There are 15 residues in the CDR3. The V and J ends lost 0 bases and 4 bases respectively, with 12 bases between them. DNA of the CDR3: TGCGCCAGCAGCCAAGATCGACAGGTGGGAGAGACCCAGTACTTC. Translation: CASSQDRQVGETQYF.

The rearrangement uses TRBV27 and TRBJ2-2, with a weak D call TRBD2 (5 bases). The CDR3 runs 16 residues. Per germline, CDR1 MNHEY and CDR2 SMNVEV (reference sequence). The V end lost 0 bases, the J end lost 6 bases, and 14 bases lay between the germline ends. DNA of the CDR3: TGTGCCAGCAGTTTATCTACGGGGTTGCTCGCCGGGGAGCTGTTTTTT. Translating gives CASSLSTGLLAGELFF.

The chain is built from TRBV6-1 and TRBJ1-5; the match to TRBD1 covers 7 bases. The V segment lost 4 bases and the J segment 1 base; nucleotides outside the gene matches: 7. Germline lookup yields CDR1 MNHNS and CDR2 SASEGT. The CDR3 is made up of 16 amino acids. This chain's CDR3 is CASSAPQGTSNQPQHF. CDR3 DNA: TGTGCCAGCAGTGCCCCACAGGGGACGAGCAATCAGCCCCAGCATTTT.

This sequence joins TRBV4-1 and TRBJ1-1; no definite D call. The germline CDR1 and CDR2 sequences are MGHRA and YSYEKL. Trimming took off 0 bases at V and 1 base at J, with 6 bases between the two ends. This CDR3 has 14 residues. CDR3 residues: CASSQEVQNTEAFF. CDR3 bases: TGCGCCAGCAGCCAAGAAGTCCAGAACACTGAAGCTTTCTTT.

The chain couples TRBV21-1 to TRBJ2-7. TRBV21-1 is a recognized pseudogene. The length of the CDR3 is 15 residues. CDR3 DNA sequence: TGTGCCAGCAGCAAAAGAAACAGGCCCCAGGAGGAGCAGTACGTC. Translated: CASSKRNRPQEEQYV.

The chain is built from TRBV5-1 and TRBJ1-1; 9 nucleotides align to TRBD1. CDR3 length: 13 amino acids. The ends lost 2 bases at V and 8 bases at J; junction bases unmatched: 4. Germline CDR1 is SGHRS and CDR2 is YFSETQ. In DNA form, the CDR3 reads TGCGCCAGCAGCTTCGGACAGGGGTTGGAAGCTTTCTTT. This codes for CASSFGQGLEAFF. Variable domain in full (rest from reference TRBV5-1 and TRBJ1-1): KAGVTQTPRYLIKTRGQQVTLSCSPISGHRSVSWYQQTPGQGLQFLFEYFSETQRNKGNFPGRFSGRQFSNSRSEMNVSTLELGDSALYLCASSFGQGLEAFFGQGTRLTVV.

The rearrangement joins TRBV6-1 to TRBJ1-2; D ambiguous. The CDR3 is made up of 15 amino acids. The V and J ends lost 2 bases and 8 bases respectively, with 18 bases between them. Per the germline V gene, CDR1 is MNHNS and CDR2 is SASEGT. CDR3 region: CASSELVGYGGGYTF. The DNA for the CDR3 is TGTGCCAGCAGTGAATTAGTGGGTTATGGCGGAGGCTACACCTTC.

The CDR3 is CASSLSRLRENEQFF. DNA of the CDR3: TGTGCCAGCAGCTTATCACGCCTAAGGGAGAATGAGCAGTTCTTC. The chain joins TRBV7-9 to TRBJ2-1, with a possible D match to TRBD2 (5 bases). The CDR3 covers 15 residues. Trimming left V 2 bases short and J 7 bases short, with 15 bases between. CDR1 SEHNR and CDR2 FQNEAQ come from the germline V gene (reference sequence).

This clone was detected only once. The CDR3, as DNA: TGTGCCAGCAGTTCCCGGACTAGCGGGACCCAAGAGACCCAGTACTTC. Protein sequence: CASSSRTSGTQETQYF. The chain has TRBV27 and TRBJ2-5; 12 bases map to TRBD2. The germline V gene encodes CDR1 MNHEY and CDR2 SMNVEV (reference sequence). The V gene end was trimmed by 4 bases and the J gene end by 1 base; junction bases not matched to a gene: 4. The CDR3 is 16 residues long.

This chain's CDR3 is CASSHPSTDTQYF. In DNA, the CDR3 is TGTGCCAGCAGCCACCCTAGCACAGATACGCAGTATTTT. The chain uses TRBV7-2 and TRBJ2-3, with unresolved D. V shed 5 bases and J shed 0 bases, with 6 bases lying between them. Germline V gives CDR1 SGHTA, CDR2 FQGNSA. The CDR3 is made up of 13 amino acids. Drawing the rest from reference TRBV7-2 and TRBJ2-3, the complete variable domain is GAGVSQSPSNKVTEKGKDVELRCDPISGHTALYWYRQSLGQGLEFLIYFQGNSAPDKSGLPSDRFSAERTGGSVSTLTIQRTQQEDSAVYLCASSHPSTDTQYFGPGTRLTVL.

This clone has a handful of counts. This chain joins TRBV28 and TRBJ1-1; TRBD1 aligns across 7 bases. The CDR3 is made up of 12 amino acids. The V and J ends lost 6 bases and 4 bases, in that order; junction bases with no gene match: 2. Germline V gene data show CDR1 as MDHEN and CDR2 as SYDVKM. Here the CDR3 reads CASSYRGTEAFF. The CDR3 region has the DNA TGTGCCAGCAGCTACAGGGGCACTGAAGCTTTCTTT.